This T cell receptor beta chain emerged from a study of T cells in Graves' hyperthyroidism and ophthalmopathy. Findings of the study overall: Also found in blood were most expanded thyroid clonotypes above 0.001. Ophthalmopathy and stable hyperthyroidism were separated by a 13 V-J model.

This clonotype was seen a few times. Its cognate antigen is unknown. This may come from a read error, since a much larger clone is one base off. RNA transcripts provided the source from which TCR beta CDR3 regions were amplified. Initially, a first-round RT-PCR of the TCR CDR3 employed the HTBI primer set. Each CDR3 protein is one row after TCRdb ran MiXCR on the multiplex PCR reads. In the table there are some 600,000 distinct CDR3 sequences, more than 11% of which are singletons. From germline, CDR1 is MNHEY and CDR2 SVGAGI. This CDR3 is 15 amino acids long. Preceding any ophthalmopathy symptoms, the blood sample dates from first hyperthyroidism diagnosis. 10 ml of fresh peripheral blood supplied the PBMCs.

Source material: blood. This rearrangement joins TRBV6-5 to TRBJ1-5; D remains ambiguous. The TCR sequence derives from a woman under 40 with Graves' hyperthyroidism that later progressed to Graves' ophthalmopathy. CDR3 amino acids: CASSYTHASNQPRHF. The CDR3 nucleotides read TGTGCCAGCAGTTACACCCACGCTAGCAATCAGCCCCGGCATTTT.